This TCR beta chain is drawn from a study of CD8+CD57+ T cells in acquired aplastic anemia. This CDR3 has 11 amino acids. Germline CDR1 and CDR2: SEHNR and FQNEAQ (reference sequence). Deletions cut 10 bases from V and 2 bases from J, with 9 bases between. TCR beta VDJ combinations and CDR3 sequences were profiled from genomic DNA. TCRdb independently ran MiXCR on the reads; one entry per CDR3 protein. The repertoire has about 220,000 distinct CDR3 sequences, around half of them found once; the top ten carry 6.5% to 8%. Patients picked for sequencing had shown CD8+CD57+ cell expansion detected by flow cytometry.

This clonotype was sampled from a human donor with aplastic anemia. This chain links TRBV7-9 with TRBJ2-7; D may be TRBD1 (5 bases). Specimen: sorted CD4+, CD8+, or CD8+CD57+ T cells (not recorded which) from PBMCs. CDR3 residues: CATDSPYEQYF. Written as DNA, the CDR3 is TGTGCCACCGACAGCCCCTACGAGCAGTACTTC.